This T cell receptor (beta chain) appears in the sequencing data of a study of cytomegalovirus exposure and HLA in healthy donors. Study findings and constraints: Certain indistinguishable V segments, among them TRBV6-2 and TRBV6-3, were excluded.

To note about this clone: What it recognizes is unknown.

The CDR3 runs 15 residues. Germline V gives CDR1 SNHLY, CDR2 FYNNEI. The junction had 8 bases not matched to a gene; V was cut back by 6 bases and J by 6 bases. PCR employed 60 Vbeta and 13 Jbeta primers. Sequencing used immunoSEQ multiplex PCR; TCRdb keeps in-frame clones, though not all of them. The data show 170,000 or so clones, approximately 80% seen once. The sample was PBMCs. The receptor comes from a man aged 18-30 years in good health and CMV-seronegative. The chain links TRBV2 to TRBJ2-7, with TRBD2 matching 13 bases. The CDR3 loop is CASRALAGGIGEQYF. The CDR3 bases are TGTGCCAGCAGAGCACTAGCGGGGGGGATCGGCGAGCAGTACTTC.